A single sample gave rise to the 8 T cell receptor beta chains below, sequenced in a study of cytomegalovirus exposure and HLA in healthy donors. The PCR employed 60 Vbeta primers together with 13 Jbeta primers. Clones were sequenced by immunoSEQ multiplex PCR, and TCRdb holds only the in-frame ones, with some missing. The table has approximately 100,000 clones, 60% to 80% seen once. Input material: PBMCs. The origin of the receptors is a man aged 45-65 years in good health and CMV-seropositive.

The J gene is TRBJ2-3, the V gene TRBV9, with 8 nucleotides matching TRBD2. The V segment lost 3 bases and the J segment 4 bases; nucleotides outside the gene matches: 13. Germline V gives CDR1 SGDLS, CDR2 YYNGEE. The CDR3 is 17 residues long. CDR3 protein: CASSERAGTSVPDTQYF. The CDR3 DNA is TGTGCCAGCAGCGAGCGGGCCGGGACTAGTGTCCCAGATACGCAGTATTTT.

The rearrangement joins TRBV28 to TRBJ1-2, with TRBD1 matching 9 bases. After removal of 4 bases from V and 0 bases from J, the junction contained 9 bases not matched to a gene. This CDR3 contains 17 residues. Germline CDR1 is MDHEN and CDR2 is SYDVKM. CDR3 residues: CASSSPGQGGANYGYTF. DNA for the CDR3: TGTGCCAGCAGTTCCCCGGGACAGGGTGGTGCTAACTATGGCTACACCTTC.

This clone has more than one count but fewer than ten. The chain is built from TRBV6-1 and TRBJ1-1; D is ambiguous. Looked up from germline, CDR1 is MNHNS and CDR2 is SASEGT. The CDR3 totals 13 residues. Trimming shortened V by 6 bases and J by 0 bases, and 8 bases separated the two germline ends. The CDR3 DNA sequence: TGTGCCAGCAGAGAGATCATGAACACTGAAGCTTTCTTT. Translating gives CASREIMNTEAFF.

This sequence joins TRBV5-1 and TRBJ2-1; D possibly corresponds to TRBD1 (7 bases). Trimming cost V 4 bases and J 3 bases, with 14 bases left between them. Germline V lookup: CDR1 SGHRS, CDR2 YFSETQ. This CDR3 spans 15 amino acids. CDR3 protein: CASSQGGTLYNEQFF. The CDR3 nucleotides read TGCGCCAGCAGCCAGGGGGGAACCCTCTACAATGAGCAGTTCTTC.

This chain connects TRBV5-4 to TRBJ1-2, with 7 bases aligning to TRBD1. The germline V gene encodes CDR1 SGHNT and CDR2 YYREEE (reference sequence). The CDR3 has 15 amino acids. After removal of 0 bases from V and 7 bases from J, the junction contained 9 bases not matched to a gene. The CDR3 DNA follows: TGTGCCAGCAGCTTGGGTCAGGGGGGCGCAAGTGGCTACACCTTC. It translates to CASSLGQGGASGYTF.

The chain couples TRBV15 to TRBJ1-5; TRBD1 matches at 8 bases. After removal of 1 base from V and 7 bases from J, the junction contained 6 bases not matched to a gene. CDR1 is LNHNV, CDR2 YYDKDF, per germline (reference sequence). The CDR3 spans 15 residues. CDR3 nucleotide sequence: TGTGCCACCAGCAGAGGCAGGGGGCTCGGACAGCCCCAGCATTTT. Protein product: CATSRGRGLGQPQHF.

V and J are TRBV9 and TRBJ2-3; 8 bases match TRBD2. V lost 1 base, J lost 3 bases, and 10 bases stayed unmatched. Germline V gives CDR1 SGDLS, CDR2 YYNGEE. This CDR3 is built from 17 residues. The CDR3 sequence: CASSVSYGRVGTDTQYF. CDR3 DNA: TGTGCCAGCAGCGTATCCTACGGGAGGGTAGGGACAGATACGCAGTATTTT.

V and J are TRBV5-1 and TRBJ2-7; maybe TRBD2 (5 bases). This CDR3 region has 16 residues. V lost 0 bases and J 0 bases, leaving 13 bases between the germline ends. Germline V gives CDR1 SGHRS, CDR2 YFSETQ. The CDR3 loop is CASSLALWEPSYEQYF. As DNA, the CDR3 is TGCGCCAGCAGCTTGGCCTTGTGGGAGCCCTCCTACGAGCAGTACTTC. Supplemented by reference TRBV5-1 and TRBJ2-7, the full variable domain reads KAGVTQTPRYLIKTRGQQVTLSCSPISGHRSVSWYQQTPGQGLQFLFEYFSETQRNKGNFPGRFSGRQFSNSRSEMNVSTLELGDSALYLCASSLALWEPSYEQYFGPGTRLTVT.